Each of the 25 T cell receptor beta chains below was sequenced from the same sample in a study of CD8+CD57+ T cells in acquired aplastic anemia. CD8+CD57+ cell expansion had been shown by flow cytometry in patients chosen for sequencing. Profiles of TCR beta VDJ and CDR3 were generated from a genomic DNA template. TCRdb reprocessed the reads with MiXCR, giving one entry per CDR3 protein. The table has about 150,000 distinct CDR3 sequences, around 52% seen once. Sample: sorted CD4+, CD8+, or CD8+CD57+ T cells (not recorded which) from PBMCs. These receptors were taken from a human donor with aplastic anemia.

The chain recombines TRBV19 with TRBJ2-7; D gene uncertain. The CDR3 loop spans 11 amino acids. Germline V CDR1 and CDR2: LNHDA, SQIVND (reference sequence). Between the trimmed V and J ends, which lost 3 bases and 6 bases, there was a span of 6 bases. CDR3 coding DNA: TGTGCCAGTAGTATTGAAGGCGAGCAGTACTTC. Translation: CASSIEGEQYF.

This sequence joins TRBV7-9 and TRBJ1-2; D may be TRBD1 (5 bases). Germline V lookup: CDR1 SEHNR, CDR2 FQNEAQ (reference sequence). Deletions cut 8 bases from V and 4 bases from J, with 11 bases between. There are 12 residues in the CDR3. The CDR3 DNA reads TGTGCCAGCGAGCAGGGTGGCTATGGCTACACCTTC. This gives the protein CASEQGGYGYTF.

This clonotype has a count of ten or more. The chain uses TRBV12-3 or TRBV12-4 and TRBJ1-5; D remains unclear. This CDR3 has 12 residues. V was clipped by 5 bases and J by 11 bases, with 13 bases between them. CDR3 region: CASSRTDWSQHF. The CDR3 DNA is TGTGCCAGCAGTCGGACGGACTGGTCCCAGCATTTT.

This clonotype was recorded many times. Compared with germline, one end of the junction differs, possibly owing to a read error. This chain uses TRBV7-9 with TRBJ1-2; 9 positions match TRBD1. Germline CDR1 and CDR2: SEHNR and FQNEAQ (reference sequence). The CDR3 loop spans 15 amino acids. The CDR3 region is CASSSVLRDREVPFF. The CDR3 DNA sequence: TGTGCCAGCAGCTCCGTCCTCCGGGACAGGGAAGTTCCTTTCTTC.

The chain employs TRBV5-5 and TRBJ1-2; D unresolved. V dropped 4 bases and J dropped 7 bases, with 14 bases sitting between them. Germline values: CDR1 SGHKS, CDR2 YYEKEE (reference sequence). The CDR3 is made up of 13 amino acids. The CDR3 protein is CASSRTDGLGYTF. Written as DNA, the CDR3 is TGTGCCAGCAGCCGAACCGACGGCCTTGGCTACACCTTC.

This clonotype turned up a few times. The rearrangement uses TRBV25-1 and TRBJ2-1; possible D gene TRBD2, 7 bases. Germline CDR1 and CDR2: MGHDK and SYGVNS. The CDR3 loop spans 15 amino acids. The germline V and J ends were trimmed by 6 bases and 2 bases, with 14 bases remaining between them. The DNA of the CDR3 is TGTGCCAGCAGCCAGGACGGGGGGCCCTACAATGAGCAGTTCTTC. It is translated as CASSQDGGPYNEQFF.

V and J are TRBV19 and TRBJ1-2, with D possibly being TRBD1 (6 bases). There are 12 residues in the CDR3. Between the trimmed V and J ends, which lost 7 bases and 6 bases, there was a span of 12 bases. Germline loops: CDR1 LNHDA, CDR2 SQIVND (reference sequence). The CDR3 sequence: CASTEGGNGYTF. The CDR3 bases are TGTGCCAGTACAGAAGGGGGTAATGGCTACACCTTC. Based on the CDR3 plus reference TRBV19 and TRBJ1-2, the full variable domain is DGGITQSPKYLFRKEGQNVTLSCEQNLNHDAMYWYRQDPGQGLRLIYYSQIVNDFQKGDIAEGYSVSREKKESFPLTVTSAQKNPTAFYLCASTEGGNGYTFGSGTRLTVV.

This clonotype was seen repeatedly, ten times or more. The chain combines TRBV19 with TRBJ1-3; D is possibly TRBD1 (6 bases). The CDR3 has 15 amino acids. CDR1 and CDR2 from the germline V gene are LNHDA and SQIVND (reference sequence). Trimming removed 3 bases from V and 2 bases from J, with 11 bases in between. Here the CDR3 reads CASSIQGRAGNTIYF. DNA of the CDR3: TGTGCCAGTAGTATTCAGGGGCGAGCTGGAAACACCATATATTTT.

Worth noting for this clonotype: At one end, the junction sequence differs from germline, possibly due to a read error. The gene calls are TRBV14 and TRBJ2-3, with D possibly being TRBD1 (5 bases). CDR1 is SGHDN, CDR2 FVKESK, per germline. This CDR3 is built from 11 residues. The CDR3 loop is CASSSTGTQYF. CDR3 in DNA: TGTGCCAGCAGTTCCACAGGTACGCAGTATTTT.

In the case of this clonotype: Germline and junction disagree at one end, which may indicate a read error. The rearrangement joins TRBV20-1 to TRBJ1-6; D unresolved. This CDR3 region has 14 residues. The germline CDR1 and CDR2 sequences are DFQATT and SNEGSKA (reference sequence). For the CDR3, the DNA is TGCAGTGCTCGTGAGGCAGGTGGCAATTCGCCCCTCCACTTT. It is translated as CSAREAGGNSPLHF.

The CDR3 DNA reads as TGTGCCAGCATGACAGGAGGAGAGACCCAGTACTTC. Translated: CASMTGGETQYF. The gene calls are TRBV2 and TRBJ2-5; D perhaps matches TRBD1 (6 bases). CDR1 and CDR2 (germline): SNHLY, FYNNEI. Trimming removed 7 bases at V and 4 bases at J, with 10 bases between. CDR3 length: 12 amino acids.

This chain uses TRBV19 with TRBJ1-2; TRBD1 aligns across 7 bases. This CDR3 is built from 14 residues. The germline V gene has CDR1 LNHDA and CDR2 SQIVND (reference sequence). Trimming removed 6 bases from V and 0 bases from J; junction bases left unmatched: 4. Here the CDR3 DNA reads TGTGCCAGTAGAAGGACAGGCTCTAACTATGGCTACACCTTC. It specifies CASRRTGSNYGYTF.

Regarding this clonotype: Given a much more abundant clone one base away, this may be a read error. The chain has TRBV6-5 and TRBJ1-2; the D gene is possibly TRBD1 (5 bases). CDR3 size: 13 residues. Germline assignment: CDR1 MNHEY and CDR2 SVGAGI. V was trimmed by 2 bases and J by 10 bases, leaving 14 bases between them. This chain's CDR3 is CASSYGAGYDYTF. The CDR3 DNA sequence: TGTGCCAGCAGTTACGGAGCAGGGTACGACTACACCTTC.

The genes are TRBV24-1 and TRBJ2-1, with D perhaps TRBD1 or TRBD2 (5 bases each). The CDR3 length is 13 residues. The V gene lost 10 bases and the J gene lost 5 bases, with 14 bases spanning the gap. In germline, CDR1 is KGHDR, CDR2 SFDVKD. The CDR3 here is CATASRGDNEQFF. The DNA for the CDR3 is TGTGCCACGGCGAGCAGAGGGGACAATGAGCAGTTCTTC.

With respect to this clonotype: Given the absence of the conserved phenylalanine or tryptophan at the CDR3 end, a read error is likely. V and J are TRBV6-5 and TRBJ1-5; D is perhaps TRBD1 (5 bases). V lost 7 bases, J lost 2 bases, and 12 bases lay in between. In germline, CDR1 is MNHEY, CDR2 SVGAGI. The CDR3 is made up of 14 amino acids. The CDR3 region is CASNWGLGNQPQHL. CDR3 nucleotide sequence: TGTGCCAGCAATTGGGGCCTTGGCAATCAGCCCCAGCATCTT.

This clonotype was found once. This chain joins TRBV6-1 and TRBJ1-2; perhaps TRBD1 as D (6 bases). CDR1 and CDR2 from the germline V gene are MNHNS and SASEGT. V dropped 5 bases and J dropped 6 bases, with 10 bases sitting between them. This CDR3 contains 12 residues. As DNA, the CDR3 is TGTGCCAGCAGTAATCAGGGGAATGGCTACACCTTC. Translating it yields CASSNQGNGYTF.

This clonotype has ten or more counts. V gene TRBV15 combines with J gene TRBJ2-7, with 15 nucleotides matching TRBD2. The trim removed 5 bases at V and 2 bases at J, leaving 13 bases unmatched. This CDR3 comprises 19 residues. CDR1 LNHNV and CDR2 YYDKDF come from the germline V gene (reference sequence). CDR3 coding DNA: TGTGCCACCAGCGGTCGAGTTGGACTAGCGGGAGGGCCGACCTACGAGCAGTACTTC. Amino acid sequence: CATSGRVGLAGGPTYEQYF.

The rearrangement links TRBV7-9 to TRBJ1-2; 7 nucleotides match TRBD1. Trimming at V came to 5 bases and at J to 8 bases, leaving 8 bases not matched to a gene. Germline-derived CDR1 and CDR2 are SEHNR and FQNEAQ (reference sequence). The CDR3 has 13 residues. CDR3 protein: CASSTYDRVGYTF. CDR3 bases: TGTGCCAGCAGCACGTACGACAGGGTAGGCTACACCTTC. The full variable domain, completed using reference TRBV7-9 and TRBJ1-2, is DTGVSQNPRHKITKRGQNVTFRCDPISEHNRLYWYRQTLGQGPEFLTYFQNEAQLEKSRLLSDRFSAERPKGSFSTLEIQRTEQGDSAMYLCASSTYDRVGYTFGSGTRLTVV.

J is TRBJ1-1 and V is TRBV10-3; 12 positions match TRBD1. CDR1 is ENHRY, CDR2 SYGVKD, per germline. The ends lost 1 base at V and 1 base at J; junction bases unmatched: 7. This CDR3 has 18 residues. CDR3 in DNA: TGTGCCATCAGTGAGTTAGCGGGACAGGGGGCCAAGAACACTGAAGCTTTCTTT. It encodes CAISELAGQGAKNTEAFF.

Many counts were recorded for this clonotype. The chain links TRBV6-2 or TRBV6-3 to TRBJ1-2; no clear D gene. The germline gives CDR1 MNHEY, CDR2 SVGEGT. The CDR3 extends over 11 amino acids. Trimming shortened V by 3 bases and J by 7 bases, and 6 bases separated the two germline ends. Here the CDR3 DNA reads TGTGCCAGCAGTTATCGTTCTGGCTACACCTTC. Protein product: CASSYRSGYTF.

On this clonotype: A read error may explain this, as a much larger clone is one base away. The conserved phenylalanine or tryptophan is not found at the CDR3 terminus, so this likely reflects a read error. The chain is built from TRBV12-5 and TRBJ1-5, with no clear D. The CDR3 loop spans 14 amino acids. Germline V gene sequence: CDR1 LGHNT, CDR2 FRNRAP. Between the trimmed V and J ends, which lost 0 bases and 2 bases, there was a span of 5 bases. CDR3 bases: TGTGCTAGTGGTTTGGTACCGGGCAATCAGCCCCAGCATATT. Its protein product is CASGLVPGNQPQHI.

The chain combines TRBV10-3 with TRBJ2-6, with D possibly being TRBD2 (7 bases). V lost 10 bases, J lost 4 bases, and 14 bases lay in between. Germline V gene data show CDR1 as ENHRY and CDR2 as SYGVKD. The CDR3 length is 14 residues. As DNA, the CDR3 is TGTGCCACCATCGGGGGGACAGGGGCCAACGTCCTGACTTTC. Translating gives CATIGGTGANVLTF.

This clonotype showed up many times. The CDR3: CASSRTGANYGYTF. CDR3 DNA sequence: TGTGCCAGCAGCCGGACAGGAGCTAACTATGGCTACACCTTC. The chain employs TRBV7-8 and TRBJ1-2, with 7 bases that match TRBD1. V lost 5 bases, J lost 0 bases, and 3 bases stayed unmatched. The CDR3 consists of 14 residues. CDR1 is SGHVS and CDR2 is FQNEAQ in the germline V gene.

The rearrangement joins TRBV9 to TRBJ2-2, with 8 bases matching TRBD1. After removal of 3 bases from V and 6 bases from J, the junction contained 1 base not matched to a gene. Germline V CDR1 and CDR2: SGDLS, YYNGEE. This CDR3 is built from 13 residues. This chain's CDR3 is CASSGTGSGELFF. DNA for the CDR3: TGTGCCAGCAGCGGGACAGGGTCCGGGGAGCTGTTTTTT.

This clonotype has a count of ten or more. This chain links TRBV7-6 with TRBJ1-1; unclear D gene. This CDR3 comprises 14 residues. Germline values: CDR1 SGHVS, CDR2 FNYEAQ. Trimming removed 1 base from V and 3 bases from J, with 9 bases in between. CDR3 sequence reads: CASSLGLMDTEAFF. The DNA for the CDR3 is TGTGCCAGCAGCTTAGGGCTTATGGACACTGAAGCTTTCTTT.